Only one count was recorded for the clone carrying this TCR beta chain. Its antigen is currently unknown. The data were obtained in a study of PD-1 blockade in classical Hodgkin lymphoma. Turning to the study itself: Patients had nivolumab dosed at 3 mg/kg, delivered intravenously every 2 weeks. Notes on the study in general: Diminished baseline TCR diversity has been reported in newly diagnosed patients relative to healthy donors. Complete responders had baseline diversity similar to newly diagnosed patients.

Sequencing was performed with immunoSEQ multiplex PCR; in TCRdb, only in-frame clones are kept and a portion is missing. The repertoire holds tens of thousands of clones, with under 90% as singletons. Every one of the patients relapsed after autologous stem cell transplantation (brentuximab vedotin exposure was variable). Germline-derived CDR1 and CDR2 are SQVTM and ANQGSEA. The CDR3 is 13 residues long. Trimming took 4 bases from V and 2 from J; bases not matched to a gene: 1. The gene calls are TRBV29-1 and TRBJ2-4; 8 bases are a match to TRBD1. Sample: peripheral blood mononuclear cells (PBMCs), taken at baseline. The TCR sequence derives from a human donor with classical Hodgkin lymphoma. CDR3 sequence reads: CSVGQGTKNIQYF. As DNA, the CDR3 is TGCAGCGTTGGACAGGGGACCAAAAACATTCAGTACTTC.